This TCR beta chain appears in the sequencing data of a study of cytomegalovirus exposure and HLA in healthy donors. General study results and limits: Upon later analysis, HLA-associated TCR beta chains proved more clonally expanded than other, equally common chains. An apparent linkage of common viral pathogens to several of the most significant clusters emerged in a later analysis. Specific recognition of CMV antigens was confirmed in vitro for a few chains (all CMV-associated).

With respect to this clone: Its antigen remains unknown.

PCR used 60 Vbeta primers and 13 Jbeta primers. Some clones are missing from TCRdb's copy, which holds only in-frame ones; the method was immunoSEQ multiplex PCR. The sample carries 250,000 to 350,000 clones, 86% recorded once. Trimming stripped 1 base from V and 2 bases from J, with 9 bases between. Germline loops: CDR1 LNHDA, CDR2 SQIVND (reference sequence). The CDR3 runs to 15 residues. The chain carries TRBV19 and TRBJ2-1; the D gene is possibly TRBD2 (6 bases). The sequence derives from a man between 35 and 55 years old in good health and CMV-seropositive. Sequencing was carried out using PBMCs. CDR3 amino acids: CASSIAGGTYNEQFF. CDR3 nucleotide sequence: TGTGCCAGTAGTATAGCCGGGGGAACCTACAATGAGCAGTTCTTC.